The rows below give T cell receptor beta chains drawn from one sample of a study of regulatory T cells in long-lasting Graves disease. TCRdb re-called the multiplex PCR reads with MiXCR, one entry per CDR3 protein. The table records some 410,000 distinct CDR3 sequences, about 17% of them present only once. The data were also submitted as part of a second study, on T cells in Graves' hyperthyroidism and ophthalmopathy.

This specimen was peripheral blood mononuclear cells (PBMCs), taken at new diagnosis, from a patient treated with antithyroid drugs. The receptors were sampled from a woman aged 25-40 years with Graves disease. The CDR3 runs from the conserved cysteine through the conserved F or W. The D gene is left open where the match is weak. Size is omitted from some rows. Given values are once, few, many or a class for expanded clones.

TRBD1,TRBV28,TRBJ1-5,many,TGTGCCAGCAGTTCCCCGGGACAGTATAGCAATCAGCCCCAGCATTTT,CASSSPGQYSNQPQHF
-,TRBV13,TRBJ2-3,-,TGTGCCAGCAGCCCGAGGGGAGGCGGAGATACGCAGTATTTT,CASSPRGGGDTQYF
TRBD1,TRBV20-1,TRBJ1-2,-,TGCAGTGCCCTCGACAGGGGAAACGCCTTC,CSALDRGNAF
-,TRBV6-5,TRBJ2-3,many,TGTGCCAGCAGTTATAATGCGGATATGACAGATACGCAGTATTTT,CASSYNADMTDTQYF
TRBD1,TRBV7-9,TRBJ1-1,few,TGTGCCAGCAGCTTAGTCGACAGGGGGGAAGCTTTCTTT,CASSLVDRGEAFF
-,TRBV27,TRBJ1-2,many,TGTGCCAGCGGCTGGCGGGGCAACTATGGCTACACCTTC,CASGWRGNYGYTF
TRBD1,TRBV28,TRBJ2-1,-,TGTGCCAGCGCCCCTGGGACAGACTCCTACAATGAGCAGTTCTTC,CASAPGTDSYNEQFF
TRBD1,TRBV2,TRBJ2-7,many,TGTGCCAGCACTGAGGGACAGCACTACGAGCAGTACTTC,CASTEGQHYEQYF
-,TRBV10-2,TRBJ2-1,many,TGCGCCAGCAGGTGGACCCGGTCCTACAATGAGCAGTTCTTC,CASRWTRSYNEQFF
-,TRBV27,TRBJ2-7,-,TGTGCCAGCAGTTTATGGGGGGGCCCCTACGAGCAGTACTTC,CASSLWGGPYEQYF
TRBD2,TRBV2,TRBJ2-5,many,TGTGCCAGCAGTAGGCTAGCGGGAGAGAGATACCAAGAGACCCAGTACTTC,CASSRLAGERYQETQYF
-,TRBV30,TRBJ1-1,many,TGTGCCTGGTTTAGGGCGGAGGACACTGAAGCTTTCTTT,CAWFRAEDTEAFF
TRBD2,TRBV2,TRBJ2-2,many,TGTGCCATCACTAGCGGGAGAGACACCGGGGAGCTGTTTTTT,CAITSGRDTGELFF
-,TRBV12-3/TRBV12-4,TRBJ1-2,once,TGTGCCAGCAGCACTTGGGACGCTAACTATGGCTACACCTTC,CASSTWDANYGYTF
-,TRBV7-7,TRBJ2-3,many,TGTGCTAGCAGCTTAGTCAGGCGGGACTTCACAGATACGCAGTATTTT,CASSLVRRDFTDTQYF
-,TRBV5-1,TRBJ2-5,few,TGCGCCAGCAGCTTGTACGACCAAGAGACCCAGTACTTC,CASSLYDQETQYF
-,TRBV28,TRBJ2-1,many,TGTGCCAGCAGCCGTACTAGAGATGAGCAGTTCTTC,CASSRTRDEQFF
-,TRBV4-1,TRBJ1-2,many,TGCGCCAGCAGCCAAGATCTTAGGCAACCACCTTACTATGGCTACACCTTC,CASSQDLRQPPYYGYTF
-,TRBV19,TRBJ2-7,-,TGTGCCAGTAGCCCGGGACAGGGGCAACTAGCGGGATACTACGAGCAGTACTTC,CASSPGQGQLAGYYEQYF
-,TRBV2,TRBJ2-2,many,TGTGCCAGCAGTACAGCGCTAGTCAGCACCGGGGAGCTGTTTTTT,CASSTALVSTGELFF